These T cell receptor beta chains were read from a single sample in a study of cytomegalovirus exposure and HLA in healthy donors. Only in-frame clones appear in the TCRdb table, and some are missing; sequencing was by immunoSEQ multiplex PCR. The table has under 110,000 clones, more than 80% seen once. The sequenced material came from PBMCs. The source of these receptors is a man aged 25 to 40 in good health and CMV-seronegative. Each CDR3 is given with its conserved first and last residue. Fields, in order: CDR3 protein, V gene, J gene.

CDR3: CASSLRADNNEQFF; V: TRBV7-2; J: TRBJ2-1
CDR3: CASSSGKGNQPQHF; V: TRBV21-1; J: TRBJ1-5
CDR3: CASSEGFGGRGPQHF; V: TRBV2; J: TRBJ1-5
CDR3: CASSGTGFGYTF; V: TRBV25-1; J: TRBJ1-2
CDR3: CASSEAQGGNEKLFF; V: TRBV6-1; J: TRBJ1-4
CDR3: CASSLEDSLDTQYF; V: TRBV5-1; J: TRBJ2-3
CDR3: CASSSSNQGLEKLFF; V: TRBV5-4; J: TRBJ1-4
CDR3: CASSQGTRGGETQYF; V: TRBV4-2; J: TRBJ2-5
CDR3: CAWSPGGTGDNQPQHF; V: TRBV30; J: TRBJ1-5
CDR3: CASSPRTGAMGDTQYF; V: TRBV7-6; J: TRBJ2-3
CDR3: CAWSVVQNYGYTF; V: TRBV30; J: TRBJ1-2
CDR3: CASSIDRGGSPLHF; V: TRBV19; J: TRBJ1-6
CDR3: CASGPGVQETQYF; V: TRBV28; J: TRBJ2-5
CDR3: CASNQETGGEQFF; V: TRBV2; J: TRBJ2-1
CDR3: CASSQRGQANTEAFF; V: TRBV4-1; J: TRBJ1-1
CDR3: CASSFRTGAGGEKLFF; V: TRBV7-9; J: TRBJ1-4
CDR3: CASSPLQGRTEAFF; V: TRBV18; J: TRBJ1-1
CDR3: CASSYRQGPAHQPQHF; V: TRBV28; J: TRBJ1-5
CDR3: CASSASGNTIYF; V: TRBV9; J: TRBJ1-3
CDR3: CASSPDRQSNTEAFF; V: TRBV2; J: TRBJ1-1
CDR3: CASSIGTGGSYEQYF; V: TRBV5-1; J: TRBJ2-7
CDR3: CASSYGAGNTIYF; V: TRBV2; J: TRBJ1-3
CDR3: CASSQGDSGSGANVLTF; V: TRBV4-3; J: TRBJ2-6
CDR3: CAMSLGLAGGGEQFF; V: TRBV10-3; J: TRBJ2-1
CDR3: CATLSDRVAEETQYF; V: TRBV6-1; J: TRBJ2-5
CDR3: CASSLEASGEETQYF; V: TRBV7-9; J: TRBJ2-5
CDR3: CASSLTPGTGNSPLHF; V: TRBV5-5; J: TRBJ1-6
CDR3: CARKTEESNQPQHF; V: TRBV5-3; J: TRBJ1-5
CDR3: CASSYQRGASYEQYF; V: TRBV6-5; J: NA
CDR3: CASSGGTGGSQPQHF; V: TRBV2; J: TRBJ1-5
CDR3: CASSQAGGSGGANVLTF; V: TRBV4-2; J: TRBJ2-6
CDR3: CASSTTGVHTEAFF; V: TRBV5-6; J: TRBJ1-1
CDR3: CASSYYTTGELFF; V: TRBV6-5; J: TRBJ2-2
CDR3: CAWSVATVAKNIQYF; V: TRBV30; J: TRBJ2-4
CDR3: CASSLGGISNQPQHF; V: TRBV5-1; J: TRBJ1-5
CDR3: CASSPQLARTDTQYF; V: TRBV4-1; J: TRBJ2-3
CDR3: CASSLGSRLTYEQYF; V: TRBV5-1; J: TRBJ2-7
CDR3: CATRTQGAEGYTF; V: TRBV6-1; J: TRBJ1-2
CDR3: CASINEGAATAYGYTF; V: TRBV2; J: TRBJ1-2
CDR3: CASISRGSYEQYF; V: TRBV6-5; J: TRBJ2-7
CDR3: CASSAQDGTGTYTF; V: TRBV9; J: TRBJ1-2
CDR3: CASSARGQRNQPQHF; V: TRBV9; J: TRBJ1-5
CDR3: CASSVPGTSAYNEQFF; V: TRBV9; J: TRBJ2-1
CDR3: CASSGDRASGLSFF; V: TRBV18; J: TRBJ1-1
CDR3: CASSLGGLAGVYEQYF; V: TRBV13; J: TRBJ2-7
CDR3: CASSLLSWTSNTGELFF; V: TRBV28; J: TRBJ2-2
CDR3: CASSPGGDTEAFF; V: TRBV18; J: TRBJ1-1
CDR3: CASQLAVQNTGELFF; V: TRBV5-4; J: TRBJ2-2
CDR3: CASSLQGGSGANVLTF; V: TRBV5-6; J: TRBJ2-6
CDR3: CASSLQGGTEAFF; V: TRBV4-1; J: TRBJ1-1
CDR3: CASSPGQFQETQYF; V: TRBV4-1; J: TRBJ2-5
CDR3: CAWKSHRNTEAFF; V: TRBV30; J: TRBJ1-1
CDR3: CASSIGTGAYEQYF; V: TRBV19; J: TRBJ2-7
CDR3: CASSRGQGAIGELFF; V: TRBV5-1; J: TRBJ2-2